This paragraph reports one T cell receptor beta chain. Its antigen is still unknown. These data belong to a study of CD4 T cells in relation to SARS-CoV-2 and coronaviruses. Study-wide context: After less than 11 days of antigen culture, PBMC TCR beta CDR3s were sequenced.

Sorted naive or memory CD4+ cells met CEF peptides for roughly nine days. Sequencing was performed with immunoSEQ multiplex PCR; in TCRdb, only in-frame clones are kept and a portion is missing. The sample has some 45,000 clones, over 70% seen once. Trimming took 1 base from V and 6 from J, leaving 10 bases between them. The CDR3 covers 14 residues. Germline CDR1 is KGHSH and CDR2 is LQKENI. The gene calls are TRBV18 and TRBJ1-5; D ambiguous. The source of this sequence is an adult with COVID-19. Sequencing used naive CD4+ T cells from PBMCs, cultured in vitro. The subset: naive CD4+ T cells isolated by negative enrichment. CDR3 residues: CASSPQRVGQPQHF. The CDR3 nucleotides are TGTGCCAGCTCACCACAAAGGGTTGGTCAGCCCCAGCATTTT.